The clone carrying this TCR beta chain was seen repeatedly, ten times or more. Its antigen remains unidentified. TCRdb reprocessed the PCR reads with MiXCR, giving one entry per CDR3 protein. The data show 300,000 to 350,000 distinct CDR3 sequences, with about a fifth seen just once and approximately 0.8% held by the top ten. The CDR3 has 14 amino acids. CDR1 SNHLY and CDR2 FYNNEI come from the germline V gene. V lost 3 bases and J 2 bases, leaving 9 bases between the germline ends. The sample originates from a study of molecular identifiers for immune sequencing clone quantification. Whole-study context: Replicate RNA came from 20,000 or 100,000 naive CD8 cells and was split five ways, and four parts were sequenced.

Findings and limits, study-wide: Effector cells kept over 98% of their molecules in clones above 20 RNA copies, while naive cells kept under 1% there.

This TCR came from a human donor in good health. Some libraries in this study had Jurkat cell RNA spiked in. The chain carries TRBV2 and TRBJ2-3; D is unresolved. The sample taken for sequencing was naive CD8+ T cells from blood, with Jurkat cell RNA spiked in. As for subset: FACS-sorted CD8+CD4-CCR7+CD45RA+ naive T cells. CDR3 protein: CASSDRRNTDTQYF. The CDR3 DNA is TGTGCCAGCAGTGACAGGCGAAACACAGATACGCAGTATTTT. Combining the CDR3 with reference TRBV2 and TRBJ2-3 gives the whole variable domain EPEVTQTPSHQVTQMGQEVILRCVPISNHLYFYWYRQILGQKVEFLVSFYNNEISEKSEIFDDQFSVERPDGSNFTLKIRSTKLEDSAMYFCASSDRRNTDTQYFGPGTRLTVL.